The 21 T cell receptor beta chains presented below share a single source sample, sequenced in a study of Ad26.COV2.S vaccination and SARS-CoV-2 variants (dated by TCRdb to about 2021). This specimen's treatment or condition label, per the study, means: roughly 18 received Ad26.COV2.S at low or high dose, single or two shots; roughly 5 received placebo; per-sample allocation not given. For vaccine and placebo recipients, repertoires were sequenced using samples collected on day 63 after the first injection. The library came from the immunoSEQ multiplex PCR assay. TCRdb retrieved this table from immuneACCESS and kept in-frame rearrangements only. Not all clones are present; in checked studies, unresolved V genes account for under half, and no reason is known for the remainder. The sample table lists approximately 480,000 clones, roughly 87% of them with a count of one. The ten largest clonotypes hold about 13% of the sample.

The sample in question was peripheral blood, obtained in a trial of Ad26.COV2.S vaccine versus placebo. Receptors were obtained from a person aged 18-65 years who received the Ad26.COV2.S COVID-19 vaccine or a placebo.

V is TRBV6-5 and J is TRBJ1-1; 8 nucleotides line up with TRBD1. V lost 0 bases and J lost 4; bases outside the gene matches: 7. Per germline, CDR1 MNHEY and CDR2 SVGAGI. The length of the CDR3 is 16 residues. In nucleotides, the CDR3 is TGTGCCAGCAGTTACTCGGCCGAACAGGGGGGCACTGAAGCTTTCTTT. This encodes CASSYSAEQGGTEAFF.

V is TRBV5-3 and J is TRBJ1-1; 8 bases agree with TRBD1. TRBV5-3 has ORF status, its function being uncertain. CDR3 length: 15 amino acids. Germline trimming cut 4 bases from V and 0 bases from J; bases unmatched to any gene: 5. The CDR3 region has the DNA TGTGCCAGAAGCCCGCCGGACAGGGTGAACACTGAAGCTTTCTTT. It yields the protein CARSPPDRVNTEAFF.

The gene calls are TRBV4-3 and TRBJ2-1; TRBD2 agrees at 10 bases. The CDR3 is made up of 15 amino acids. J lost 8 bases, V lost 1 base, and 5 bases had no gene match. Per the germline V gene, CDR1 is LGHNA and CDR2 is YSLEER. The CDR3 spells CASSQVSSGSDEQFF. For the CDR3, the DNA is TGCGCCAGCAGCCAAGTTTCTAGCGGGAGCGATGAGCAGTTCTTC.

This chain links TRBV2 with TRBJ1-5; D not resolved. This CDR3 region has 14 residues. Per the germline V gene, CDR1 is SNHLY and CDR2 is FYNNEI. The V end was cut by 8 bases, the J end by 5 bases, with 16 bases between. CDR3 sequence reads: CASAEGYGHQPQHF. In nucleotides, the CDR3 is TGTGCCAGCGCCGAGGGATACGGGCATCAGCCCCAGCATTTT.

CDR3 amino acids: CAIGGGLLEAFF. The CDR3 DNA reads TGTGCCATCGGGGGGGGACTACTTGAAGCTTTCTTT. The chain has TRBV10-3 and TRBJ1-1; a possible D gene is TRBD1 (5 bases). This CDR3 has 12 amino acids. With 8 bases removed from V and 7 bases from J, the gap between germline ends came to 14 bases. Germline CDR1 reads ENHRY; CDR2 reads SYGVKD.

The sample holds one count of this clone. V and J are TRBV6-1 and TRBJ2-1; D gene unclear. This CDR3 has 12 residues. Between the trimmed V and J ends, which lost 3 bases and 7 bases, there was a span of 7 bases. Germline V CDR1 and CDR2: MNHNS, SASEGT. The CDR3 spells CASSDRRNEQFF. The CDR3 nucleotides are TGTGCCAGCAGTGACCGCAGGAATGAGCAGTTCTTC.

The CDR3 bases are TGCAGTGCTTATTCGGATCGGGCCCTCCACTTT. Its protein is CSAYSDRALHF. The chain employs TRBV20-1 and TRBJ1-6; D unclear. The ends were cut back, 5 bases at V and 14 bases at J, with 13 bases in the middle. In germline, CDR1 is DFQATT, CDR2 SNEGSKA (reference sequence). This CDR3 is built from 11 residues.

V and J are TRBV7-9 and TRBJ2-1; 9 nucleotides line up with TRBD2. The V segment lost 4 bases and the J segment 6 bases; nucleotides outside the gene matches: 10. The CDR3 spans 16 residues. Germline V CDR1 and CDR2: SEHNR, FQNEAQ (reference sequence). CDR3 coding DNA: TGTGCCAGCAGCTGGGTTGGGACTAGCCCCCTCAATGAGCAGTTCTTC. Translating it yields CASSWVGTSPLNEQFF.

The CDR3 region is CASSSPGGVTGNTIYF. As DNA, the CDR3 is TGTGCCAGCAGCTCACCTGGAGGGGTGACGGGAAACACCATATATTTT. J is TRBJ1-3 and V is TRBV7-8; perhaps TRBD1 as D (5 bases). Trimming stripped 4 bases from V and 4 bases from J, with 17 bases between. The CDR3 length is 16 residues. The germline gives CDR1 SGHVS, CDR2 FQNEAQ.

The chain is built from TRBV11-2 and TRBJ1-2; D is unresolved. CDR1 and CDR2 from the germline V gene are SGHAT and FQNNGV. V lost 2 bases and J lost 0, with 10 bases in between. The CDR3 contains 15 residues. Here the CDR3 reads CASSLTGSSNYGYTF. CDR3 coding DNA: TGTGCCAGCAGCTTAACGGGCAGCTCTAACTATGGCTACACCTTC.

The rearrangement links TRBV6-2 or TRBV6-3 to TRBJ2-1; D uncertain. V was shortened by 5 bases and J by 7 bases, with 9 bases between the two germline ends. CDR1 and CDR2 (germline): MNHEY, SVGEGT. The CDR3 has 12 residues. The CDR3 protein is CASSNTLNEQFF. The DNA for the CDR3 is TGTGCCAGCAGTAACACCTTGAATGAGCAGTTCTTC.

This clone was seen just once. This chain uses TRBV28 with TRBJ2-3, with D possibly matching TRBD1 (6 bases). The CDR3 consists of 17 residues. Trimming cost V 6 bases and J 0 bases, with 19 bases left between them. Germline lookup yields CDR1 MDHEN and CDR2 SYDVKM. In DNA, the CDR3 is TGTGCCAGCAGGCGGATAGGGACAATGTCTAGCACAGATACGCAGTATTTT. This translates into CASRRIGTMSSTDTQYF.

The table lists this clone with a count of one. At one end the junction does not follow the germline gene, possibly because of a read error. The V and J genes are TRBV28 and TRBJ2-1; 7 nucleotides match TRBD2. The CDR3 runs 14 residues. The V gene's germline CDR1 is MDHEN and CDR2 SYDVKM. The CDR3 DNA sequence: TGTGCCAGCAGTCAGCTAGGGGAGGGCCCCCCACGGATCTTC. This translates into CASSQLGEGPPRIF.

This clone has a handful of counts. The chain is built from TRBV6-6 and TRBJ2-3; TRBD1 agrees at 8 bases. Trimming took 5 bases from V and 6 from J; bases not matched to a gene: 4. CDR1 MNHNY and CDR2 SVGAGI come from the germline V gene (reference sequence). The CDR3 is made up of 13 amino acids. The DNA for the CDR3 is TGTGCCAGCAGTCAACAGGGGGAGGATACGCAGTATTTT. It yields the protein CASSQQGEDTQYF.

A single count supports this clone. The chain joins TRBV5-1 to TRBJ2-7; D is undetermined. In germline, CDR1 is SGHRS, CDR2 YFSETQ. V gave up 4 bases and J gave up 7 bases, with 12 bases separating them. The CDR3 spans 12 residues. The CDR3 DNA reads TGCGCCAGCAGCGGACCTGGCTGGGAGCAGTACTTC. Amino acid sequence: CASSGPGWEQYF.

The V and J genes are TRBV27 and TRBJ2-1; D unclear. Trimming cost V 6 bases and J 8 bases, with 17 bases left between them. The CDR3 extends over 14 amino acids. The germline V gene encodes CDR1 MNHEY and CDR2 SMNVEV (reference sequence). CDR3 in DNA: TGTGCCAGCAGCAAAGGACCCCCTGGGTATGAGCAGTTCTTC. It specifies CASSKGPPGYEQFF.

The chain uses TRBV29-1 and TRBJ2-3, with 8 bases that match TRBD2. CDR1 is SQVTM and CDR2 is ANQGSEA in the germline V gene. Germline trimming cut 3 bases from V and 0 bases from J; bases unmatched to any gene: 2. The CDR3 extends over 14 amino acids. The DNA of the CDR3 is TGCAGCGTTGATGGACTAGCAAGCACAGATACGCAGTATTTT. It yields the protein CSVDGLASTDTQYF.

The chain joins TRBV7-8 to TRBJ2-7, with D possibly called TRBD1 or TRBD2 (5 bases each). V lost 5 bases and J lost 5, with 16 bases in between. The CDR3 spans 14 residues. Germline CDR1 reads SGHVS; CDR2 reads FQNEAQ. The CDR3 reads CASSPGAVGNEQYF. The CDR3 DNA reads as TGTGCCAGCAGCCCCGGGGCGGTTGGGAACGAGCAGTACTTC.

This rearrangement joins TRBV5-1 to TRBJ1-1, with TRBD1 as a possible D gene (6 bases). V dropped 3 bases and J dropped 4 bases, with 16 bases sitting between them. This CDR3 comprises 15 residues. Germline values: CDR1 SGHRS, CDR2 YFSETQ. CDR3 DNA sequence: TGCGCCAGCAGCTCGAAGGGGGGCGGTAGCACTGAAGCTTTCTTT. This codes for CASSSKGGGSTEAFF.

The count of this clone is one. The V call is TRBV2, the J call TRBJ2-1; TRBD2 agrees at 11 bases. This CDR3 is built from 17 residues. CDR1 and CDR2 from the germline V gene are SNHLY and FYNNEI. V trimming: 3 bases; J trimming: 2 bases; junction bases outside the gene matches: 6. CDR3 bases: TGTGCCAGCAGTGAGGAACTAGCGGGAGTAGCCTACAATGAGCAGTTCTTC. It translates to CASSEELAGVAYNEQFF.

This chain connects TRBV5-6 to TRBJ1-2, with D maybe TRBD1 (6 bases). The length of the CDR3 is 14 residues. Trimming left V 4 bases short and J 6 bases short, with 16 bases between. Germline CDR1 is SGHDT and CDR2 is YYEEEE. CDR3 in amino acids: CASSPTGWVDGYTF. The CDR3 DNA reads TGTGCCAGCAGCCCCACAGGGTGGGTTGATGGCTACACCTTC.